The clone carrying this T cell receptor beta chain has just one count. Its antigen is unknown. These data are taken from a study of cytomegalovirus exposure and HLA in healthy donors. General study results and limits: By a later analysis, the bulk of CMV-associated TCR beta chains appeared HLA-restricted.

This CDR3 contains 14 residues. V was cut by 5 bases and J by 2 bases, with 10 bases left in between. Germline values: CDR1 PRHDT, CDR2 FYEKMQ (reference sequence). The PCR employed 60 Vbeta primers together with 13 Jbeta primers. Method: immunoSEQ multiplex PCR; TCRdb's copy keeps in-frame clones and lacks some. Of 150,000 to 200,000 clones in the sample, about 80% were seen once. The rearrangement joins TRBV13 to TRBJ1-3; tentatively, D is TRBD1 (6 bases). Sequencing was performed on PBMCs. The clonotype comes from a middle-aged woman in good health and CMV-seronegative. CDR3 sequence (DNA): TGTGCCAGCAGCACCAGGGGAGCTGGAAACACCATATATTTT. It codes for CASSTRGAGNTIYF.